The following is a T cell receptor (beta chain) sequence with its context. As yet, its antigen is unknown. The sample is drawn from a study of shared clonotypes between healthy human individuals. Study conclusions and caveats: Sharing across four donors was seen in 4% to 6.5% of naive CD4 clonotypes. The generation probabilities recorded for non-shared clonotypes fell below those of clonotypes shared by all four donors.

A deep-level run was used for the assay. The table came from immunoSEQ multiplex PCR; TCRdb's copy has only in-frame clones and leaves some out. The table has over 1.5 million clones, under 99% seen once; the top ten hold roughly 0.4%. The sample comprised naive CD4+ T cells sorted from blood. Documented subset: CD45RA+ positively selected. The source of this sequence is a man aged 30-40 years in good health.

CDR3 nucleotide sequence: TGTGCCAGTAGTTGGCTGACCCTGAACACTGAAGCTTTCTTT. This translates into CASSWLTLNTEAFF. V usage is TRBV19 and J usage is TRBJ1-1; no firm D call. The germline gives CDR1 LNHDA, CDR2 SQIVND (reference sequence). V lost 5 bases to trimming and J lost 0 bases, with 10 bases between them. CDR3 length equals 14 residues.